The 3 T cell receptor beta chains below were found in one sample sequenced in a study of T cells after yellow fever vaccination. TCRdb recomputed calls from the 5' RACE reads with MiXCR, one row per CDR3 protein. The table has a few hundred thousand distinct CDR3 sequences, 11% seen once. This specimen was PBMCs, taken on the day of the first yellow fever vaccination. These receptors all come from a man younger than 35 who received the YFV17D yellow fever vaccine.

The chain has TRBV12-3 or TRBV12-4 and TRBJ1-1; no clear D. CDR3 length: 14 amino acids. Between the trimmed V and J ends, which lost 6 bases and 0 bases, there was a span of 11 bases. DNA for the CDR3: TGTGCCAGCAGCCCCCGCCCGGTGAACACTGAAGCTTTCTTT. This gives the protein CASSPRPVNTEAFF.

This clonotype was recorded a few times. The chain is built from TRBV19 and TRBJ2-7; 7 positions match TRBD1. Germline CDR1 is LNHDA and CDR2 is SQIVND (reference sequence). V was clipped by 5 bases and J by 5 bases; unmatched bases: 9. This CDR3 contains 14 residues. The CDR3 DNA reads TGTGCCAGTAGTGGAGACAGGGACGCCGACGAGCAGTACTTC. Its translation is CASSGDRDADEQYF.

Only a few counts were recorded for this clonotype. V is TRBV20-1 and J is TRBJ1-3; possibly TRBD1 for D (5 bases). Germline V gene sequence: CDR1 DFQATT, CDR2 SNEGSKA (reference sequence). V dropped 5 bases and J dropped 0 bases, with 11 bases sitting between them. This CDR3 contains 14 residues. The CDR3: CSARDPRSGNTIYF. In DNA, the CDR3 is TGCAGTGCTCGGGACCCTCGCTCTGGAAACACCATATATTTT.